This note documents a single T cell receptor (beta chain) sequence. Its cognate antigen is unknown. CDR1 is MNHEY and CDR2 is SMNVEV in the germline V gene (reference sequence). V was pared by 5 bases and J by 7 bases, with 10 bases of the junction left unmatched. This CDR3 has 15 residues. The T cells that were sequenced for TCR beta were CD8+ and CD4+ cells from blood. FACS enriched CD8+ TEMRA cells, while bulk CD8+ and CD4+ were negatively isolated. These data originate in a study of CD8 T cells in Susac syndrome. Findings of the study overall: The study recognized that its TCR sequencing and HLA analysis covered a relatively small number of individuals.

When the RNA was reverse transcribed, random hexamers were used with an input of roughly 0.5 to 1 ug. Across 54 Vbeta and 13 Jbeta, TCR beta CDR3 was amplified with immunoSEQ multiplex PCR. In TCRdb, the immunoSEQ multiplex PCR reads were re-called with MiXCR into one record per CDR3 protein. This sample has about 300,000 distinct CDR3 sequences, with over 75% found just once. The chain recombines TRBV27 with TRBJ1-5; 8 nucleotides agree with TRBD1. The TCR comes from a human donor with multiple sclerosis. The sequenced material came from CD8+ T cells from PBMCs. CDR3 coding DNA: TGTGCCAGCAGTCCATGGACAGGGAGTGGACAGCCCCAGCATTTT. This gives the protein CASSPWTGSGQPQHF.